The sequence of this T cell receptor beta chain was determined in a study of T cells in Graves' hyperthyroidism and ophthalmopathy. This clonotype was recorded many times. It was RNA transcripts that yielded the amplified TCR beta CDR3 regions. TCR CDR3 regions were first amplified by RT-PCR with HTBI primers. TCRdb redid the calling of the multiplex PCR reads with MiXCR, one entry per CDR3 protein. The repertoire holds some 500,000 distinct CDR3 sequences, with approximately 15% as singletons. CDR3 length equals 15 residues. Germline V gives CDR1 SGHRS, CDR2 YFSETQ. V lost 3 bases to trimming and J lost 3 bases; unmatched junction nucleotides: 6.

The source is a woman between 18 and 30 years old with Graves' hyperthyroidism. Input material: blood. The genes are TRBV5-1 and TRBJ2-7; 10 bases align to TRBD1. The CDR3 region has the DNA TGCGCCAGCAGCTCGGGACAGGGGAGCCACTACGAGCAGTACTTC. Translated, it gives CASSSGQGSHYEQYF. The entire variable domain, with the rest obtained from reference TRBV5-1 and TRBJ2-7, is as follows: KAGVTQTPRYLIKTRGQQVTLSCSPISGHRSVSWYQQTPGQGLQFLFEYFSETQRNKGNFPGRFSGRQFSNSRSEMNVSTLELGDSALYLCASSSGQGSHYEQYFGPGTRLTVT.